Listed here are 26 T cell receptor beta chains from one sample, sequenced in a study of T cells after yellow fever vaccination. TCRdb ran MiXCR on the 5' RACE reads and lists one entry per CDR3 protein. The sample holds around 40,000 distinct CDR3 sequences, about 6.8% seen once. Sequenced material: CD8+ T cells not binding an NS4B(214-222) dextramer, sorted from PBMCs, taken 45 days after the yellow fever booster vaccination. The source is a man between 25 and 39 years old who received the YFV17D yellow fever vaccine.

This clonotype was counted ten times or more. V gene TRBV6-5 combines with J gene TRBJ2-5; D uncertain. Germline V gene data show CDR1 as MNHEY and CDR2 as SVGAGI. Deletions cut 2 bases from V and 5 bases from J, with 6 bases between. The CDR3 loop spans 12 amino acids. The CDR3 sequence is CASSYPWETQYF. Written as DNA, the CDR3 is TGTGCCAGCAGTTACCCATGGGAGACCCAGTACTTC.

In this sample, this clonotype turned up many times. The rearrangement joins TRBV12-3 or TRBV12-4 to TRBJ1-3; D is unresolved. With 5 bases removed from V and 0 bases from J, the gap between germline ends came to 8 bases. The CDR3 sequence is 14 residues long. CDR3 nucleotides: TGTGCCAGCAGTATGGGCCTCTCTGGAAACACCATATATTTT. Its translation: CASSMGLSGNTIYF.

About this clonotype: This may be a read error: a much more frequent sequence differs by one nucleotide. The V gene is TRBV4-3, the J gene TRBJ2-1, with TRBD1 as a possible D gene (5 bases). CDR3 length equals 13 residues. Germline values: CDR1 LGHNA, CDR2 YSLEER. V was cut by 2 bases and J by 7 bases, with 9 bases left in between. The CDR3 protein is CASSQRQCNEQFF. The CDR3 bases are TGCGCCAGCAGCCAAAGACAGTGTAATGAGCAGTTCTTC.

The chain has TRBV6-2 or TRBV6-3 and TRBJ2-5; 13 nucleotides align to TRBD2. V trimming: 6 bases; J trimming: 2 bases; junction bases outside the gene matches: 0. The CDR3 contains 14 residues. Germline loops: CDR1 MNHEY, CDR2 SVGEGT. The DNA of the CDR3 is TGTGCCAGCAGGGGACTAGCGGGACAAGAGACCCAGTACTTC. Translation: CASRGLAGQETQYF.

Notes on this clonotype: A much bigger clone sits one base away, suggesting this may be a read error. The CDR3 here is CASSLADCSYNEQFF. For the CDR3, the DNA is TGTGCCAGCAGCTTAGCGGACTGCTCCTACAATGAGCAGTTCTTC. The rearrangement uses TRBV7-6 and TRBJ2-1; tentatively, D is TRBD2 (5 bases). V lost 0 bases and J 0 bases, leaving 6 bases between the germline ends. Per the germline V gene, CDR1 is SGHVS and CDR2 is FNYEAQ. CDR3 length: 15 residues.

This clonotype came up many times. J is TRBJ2-1 and V is TRBV5-4; D remains unclear. V was pared by 4 bases and J by 10 bases, with 12 bases between. CDR3 size: 12 residues. The V gene's germline CDR1 is SGHNT and CDR2 YYREEE (reference sequence). CDR3: CASSPIAGEQFF. The CDR3 DNA reads TGTGCCAGCAGCCCGATAGCCGGGGAGCAGTTCTTC.

This clonotype was found many times. The rearrangement links TRBV3-1 to TRBJ2-3; D ambiguous. The CDR3 runs 14 residues. Per the germline V gene, CDR1 is LGHDT and CDR2 is YNNKEL (reference sequence). Trimming took 8 bases from V and 0 from J, leaving 12 bases between them. The DNA for the CDR3 is TGTGCCAGCGTCAAAGGCGGTAGCACAGATACGCAGTATTTT. Amino acid sequence: CASVKGGSTDTQYF.

This clonotype showed up many times. The CDR3 DNA sequence: TGTGCCAGCAGCTTAACTCCAGGTAGCCACAATGAGCAGTTCTTC. This sequence encodes CASSLTPGSHNEQFF. The chain links TRBV7-9 to TRBJ2-1; D not resolved. The CDR3 totals 15 residues. Germline V gene sequence: CDR1 SEHNR, CDR2 FQNEAQ (reference sequence). The germline V and J ends were trimmed by 2 bases and 5 bases, with 13 bases remaining between them.

This clonotype has a count of ten or more. The chain is built from TRBV4-3 and TRBJ2-5; 7 positions match TRBD2. CDR3 length: 16 residues. The V segment lost 3 bases and the J segment 5 bases; nucleotides outside the gene matches: 12. Germline lookup yields CDR1 LGHNA and CDR2 YSLEER. This CDR3 is CASSQRETRTGETQYF. For the CDR3, the DNA is TGCGCCAGCAGCCAGCGGGAGACCCGGACCGGTGAGACCCAGTACTTC.

This clonotype was picked up many times. This rearrangement joins TRBV9 to TRBJ2-1; 8 bases match TRBD2. Germline V CDR1 and CDR2: SGDLS, YYNGEE. Unmatched junction bases numbered 11, after V lost 4 bases and J lost 5 bases. The CDR3 totals 16 residues. DNA for the CDR3: TGTGCCAGCAGCCCAACAGCGGGAGTTTCCCACAATGAGCAGTTCTTC. It yields the protein CASSPTAGVSHNEQFF.

Regarding this clonotype: This may stem from a read error, because a much larger clone lies one nucleotide away. This rearrangement joins TRBV29-1 to TRBJ2-4, with D uncertain. CDR3 length: 15 residues. CDR1 is SQVTM and CDR2 is ANQGSEA in the germline V gene. Trimming removed 5 bases from V and 6 bases from J, with 20 bases in between. CDR3 sequence: CSVPPPWSLVNIQYF. For the CDR3, the DNA is TGCAGCGTTCCTCCACCCTGGTCCTTGGTAAACATTCAGTACTTC.

This clonotype was counted many times. V usage is TRBV4-3 and J usage is TRBJ2-1; the D gene is possibly TRBD1 (5 bases). Deletions cut 0 bases from V and 10 bases from J, with 19 bases between. CDR1 is LGHNA, CDR2 YSLEER, per germline. This CDR3 region has 16 residues. The CDR3 region has the DNA TGCGCCAGCAGCCAAGAAGGGGCGGCAGCGTCGGAGGAGCAGTTCTTC. Protein sequence: CASSQEGAAASEEQFF.

This clonotype appeared a few times. V gene TRBV12-3 or TRBV12-4 combines with J gene TRBJ1-1; 8 bases map to TRBD1. There are 14 residues in the CDR3. V shed 6 bases and J 3 bases; nucleotides not matched to a gene: 6. This chain's CDR3 is CASRGRQGYTEAFF. The CDR3 coding sequence is TGTGCCAGCAGGGGCAGACAGGGGTACACTGAAGCTTTCTTT.

Comment on this clonotype: This may arise from a read error, as a much more abundant clone is one base away. V and J are TRBV10-3 and TRBJ2-5; D not resolved. The CDR3 is 12 residues long. Trimming took off 2 bases at V and 7 bases at J, with 8 bases between the two ends. CDR1 and CDR2 (germline): ENHRY, SYGVKD. This CDR3 reads CAISETWGTQYF. The CDR3 DNA follows: TGTGCCATCAGTGAGACGTGGGGGACCCAGTACTTC.

This clonotype came up many times. The V and J genes are TRBV11-2 and TRBJ2-7; no firm D call. The CDR3 runs to 15 residues. V lost 1 base to trimming and J lost 0 bases, with 10 bases between them. Germline CDR1 and CDR2: SGHAT and FQNNGV. The CDR3 spells CASSLVLGASYEQYF. CDR3 DNA sequence: TGTGCCAGCAGCTTAGTCCTAGGCGCCTCCTACGAGCAGTACTTC.

This chain links TRBV7-7 with TRBJ1-4; 7 nucleotides align to TRBD1. Per germline, CDR1 SSHAT and CDR2 FNYEAQ (reference sequence). The CDR3 totals 15 residues. The ends lost 5 bases at V and 3 bases at J; junction bases unmatched: 6. The CDR3 sequence is CASSRLQGPNEKLFF. The DNA of the CDR3 is TGTGCCAGCAGCCGCCTACAGGGGCCTAATGAAAAACTGTTTTTT. The full variable domain, rest sourced from reference TRBV7-7 and TRBJ1-4, is GAGVSQSPRYKVTKRGQDVTLRCDPISSHATLYWYQQALGQGPEFLTYFNYEAQPDKSGLPSDRFSAERPEGSISTLTIQRTEQRDSAMYRCASSRLQGPNEKLFFGSGTQLSVL.

In this sample, this clonotype turned up many times. The chain couples TRBV29-1 to TRBJ2-1; TRBD2 agrees at 7 bases. Germline CDR1 SQVTM, CDR2 ANQGSEA. This CDR3 contains 15 residues. Losses at the gene ends were 7 bases for V and 8 bases for J; bases not matched to a gene: 17. For the CDR3, the DNA is TGCAGCGCCCGAGGGAGTGGCGGGAGCGGGTATGAGCAGTTCTTC. Its protein is CSARGSGGSGYEQFF.

This clonotype was observed a few times. The rearrangement links TRBV7-9 to TRBJ2-5; possibly TRBD1 for D (5 bases). This CDR3 has 14 residues. CDR1 and CDR2 from the germline V gene are SEHNR and FQNEAQ (reference sequence). The V end lost 1 base, the J end lost 2 bases, and 8 bases lay between the germline ends. DNA of the CDR3: TGTGCCAGCAGCTTAGTACAGGTTCAAGAGACCCAGTACTTC. Protein product: CASSLVQVQETQYF. The full variable domain, in which reference TRBV7-9 and TRBJ2-5 provide the parts outside the CDR3, is DTGVSQNPRHKITKRGQNVTFRCDPISEHNRLYWYRQTLGQGPEFLTYFQNEAQLEKSRLLSDRFSAERPKGSFSTLEIQRTEQGDSAMYLCASSLVQVQETQYFGPGTRLLVL.

This clonotype has ten or more counts. V usage is TRBV6-5 and J usage is TRBJ2-1; the D is unclear. V lost 0 bases and J 10 bases, leaving 10 bases between the germline ends. The CDR3 is made up of 13 amino acids. Germline values: CDR1 MNHEY, CDR2 SVGAGI. CDR3 DNA sequence: TGTGCCAGCAGTTACTCTAGTGAACGGGAGCAGTTCTTC. Amino acid sequence: CASSYSSEREQFF.

This clonotype has a count of ten or more. CDR3 protein: CASSSGSHEKLFF. CDR3 in DNA: TGTGCCAGCAGCTCCGGGTCCCATGAAAAACTGTTTTTT. The V and J genes are TRBV7-6 and TRBJ1-4, with D unclear. Trimming removed 4 bases at V and 6 bases at J, with 9 bases between. CDR1 is SGHVS and CDR2 is FNYEAQ in the germline V gene. The CDR3 spans 13 residues.

About this clonotype itself: A much larger clone differs from this one at a single base, so this may be a read error. The rearrangement joins TRBV9 to TRBJ2-5; TRBD2 agrees at 7 bases. This CDR3 spans 18 amino acids. The junction had 15 bases not matched to a gene; V was cut back by 3 bases and J by 1 base. Germline-derived CDR1 and CDR2 are SGDLS and YYNGEE. CDR3 amino acids: CASSAPPWDYESQETQYF. CDR3 in DNA: TGTGCCAGCAGCGCCCCCCCCTGGGACTATGAAAGCCAAGAGACCCAGTACTTC.

This clonotype is labeled as large. The chain is built from TRBV6-2 or TRBV6-3 and TRBJ2-1, with unresolved D. Looked up from germline, CDR1 is MNHEY and CDR2 is SVGEGT. With 7 bases removed from V and 4 bases from J, the gap between germline ends came to 5 bases. The CDR3 has 11 residues. As DNA, the CDR3 is TGTGCCAGCAATAAATACAATGAGCAGTTCTTC. Translated: CASNKYNEQFF.

This clonotype showed up just a few times. The DNA of the CDR3 is TGCGCCAGCAGCCAAGAAACACCAAGGGGGTTGGGCACTGAAGCTTTCTTT. Protein: CASSQETPRGLGTEAFF. This sequence joins TRBV4-3 and TRBJ1-1, with TRBD1 as a possible D gene (6 bases). The CDR3 runs to 17 residues. The germline CDR1 and CDR2 sequences are LGHNA and YSLEER. The V end was cut by 0 bases, the J end by 4 bases, with 18 bases between.

Ten or more counts support this clonotype. This chain's CDR3 is CASSFTLAATDTQYF. The DNA of the CDR3 is TGTGCCAGCAGTTTTACCCTAGCGGCTACAGATACGCAGTATTTT. The chain recombines TRBV12-3 or TRBV12-4 with TRBJ2-3, with 7 bases lining up with TRBD2. The J segment lost 3 bases and the V segment lost 3 bases, leaving 6 bases of the junction unmatched. The CDR3 covers 15 residues.

This clonotype was observed many times. The chain recombines TRBV12-3 or TRBV12-4 with TRBJ2-5; D call uncertain. CDR3 length equals 12 residues. Trimming left V 7 bases short and J 5 bases short, with 11 bases between. CDR3 region: CASTTGTETQYF. The CDR3, as DNA: TGTGCCAGCACCACCGGAACGGAGACCCAGTACTTC.

The chain couples TRBV27 to TRBJ2-5; tentatively, D is TRBD2 (6 bases). V gave up 5 bases and J gave up 7 bases, with 11 bases separating them. The CDR3 runs 12 residues. Per the germline V gene, CDR1 is MNHEY and CDR2 is SMNVEV (reference sequence). The CDR3 spells CASSTPGGTQYF. The CDR3 DNA is TGTGCCAGCAGTACCCCCGGGGGGACCCAGTACTTC.